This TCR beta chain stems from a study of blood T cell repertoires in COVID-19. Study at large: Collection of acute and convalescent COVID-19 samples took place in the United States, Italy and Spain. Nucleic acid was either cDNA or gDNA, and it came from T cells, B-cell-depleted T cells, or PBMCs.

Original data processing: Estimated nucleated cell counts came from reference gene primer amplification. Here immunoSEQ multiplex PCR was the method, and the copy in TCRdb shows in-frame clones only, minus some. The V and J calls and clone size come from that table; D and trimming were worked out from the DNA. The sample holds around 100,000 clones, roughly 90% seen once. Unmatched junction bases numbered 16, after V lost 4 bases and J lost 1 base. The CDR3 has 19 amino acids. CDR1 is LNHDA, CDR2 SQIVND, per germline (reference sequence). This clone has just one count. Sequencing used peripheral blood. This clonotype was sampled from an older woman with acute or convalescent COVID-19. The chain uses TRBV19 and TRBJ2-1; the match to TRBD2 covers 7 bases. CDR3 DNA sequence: TGTGCCAGTAGTAGAAGAGGGCTAGCGGAGGTGAGTTCCTACAATGAGCAGTTCTTC. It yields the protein CASSRRGLAEVSSYNEQFF. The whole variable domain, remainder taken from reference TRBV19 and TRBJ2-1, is DGGITQSPKYLFRKEGQNVTLSCEQNLNHDAMYWYRQDPGQGLRLIYYSQIVNDFQKGDIAEGYSVSREKKESFPLTVTSAQKNPTAFYLCASSRRGLAEVSSYNEQFFGPGTRLTVL.